A single sample is the source of the 8 T cell receptor beta chains below, sequenced in a study of T cell repertoires in cytomegalovirus infection. One entry per CDR3 protein results from TCRdb running MiXCR on the reads. This table has approximately 500,000 distinct CDR3 sequences, about 25% appearing once. The material sequenced was PBMCs. These receptors all stem from a human donor in good health (CMV status not recorded). Some clones in this sample may be carry-over from other donors' samples.

The genes are TRBV28 and TRBJ1-6; maybe TRBD1 (6 bases). With 4 bases removed from V and 2 bases from J, the gap between germline ends came to 9 bases. Germline V gene data show CDR1 as MDHEN and CDR2 as SYDVKM. This CDR3 is built from 15 residues. The CDR3 DNA follows: TGTGCCAGCAGTTCGGGACAAGCCTATAATTCACCCCTCCACTTT. Residues: CASSSGQAYNSPLHF.

The chain is built from TRBV5-5 and TRBJ2-1, with D perhaps matching TRBD2 (5 bases). The V end lost 2 bases, the J end lost 5 bases, and 11 bases lay between the germline ends. The germline gives CDR1 SGHKS, CDR2 YYEKEE (reference sequence). CDR3 length: 14 amino acids. CDR3 residues: CASSLRRADNEQFF. The CDR3 coding sequence is TGTGCCAGCAGCTTACGGCGGGCAGACAATGAGCAGTTCTTC.

This clonotype occurred a few times. The chain employs TRBV20-1 and TRBJ1-3; D call uncertain. There are 13 residues in the CDR3. The germline V and J ends were trimmed by 5 bases and 5 bases, with 13 bases remaining between them. CDR1 and CDR2 (germline): DFQATT, SNEGSKA (reference sequence). In DNA form, the CDR3 reads TGCAGTGCTGTCTGGGATACAAGAAACACCATATATTTT. It codes for CSAVWDTRNTIYF.

In its sample, this clonotype was seen a few times. The chain is built from TRBV6-1 and TRBJ2-7; TRBD2 agrees at 7 bases. Germline trimming cut 7 bases from V and 2 bases from J; bases unmatched to any gene: 8. The CDR3 spans 14 residues. The germline V gene has CDR1 MNHNS and CDR2 SASEGT. CDR3 amino acids: CASKGGGGPYEQYF. CDR3 sequence (DNA): TGTGCCAGCAAGGGCGGCGGGGGACCCTACGAGCAGTACTTC.

This clonotype was seen more than once but under ten times. The V gene is TRBV28, the J gene TRBJ2-1; 8 bases line up with TRBD2. CDR3 length equals 14 residues. V shed 1 base, J shed 9 bases, and the junction held 5 bases outside the gene matches. The germline V gene encodes CDR1 MDHEN and CDR2 SYDVKM. For the CDR3, the DNA is TGTGCCAGCAGTTTATCCAGCGGGAGATCTGAGCAGTTCTTC. Amino acids: CASSLSSGRSEQFF.

The rearrangement links TRBV12-5 to TRBJ2-2; D unresolved. Germline V lookup: CDR1 LGHNT, CDR2 FRNRAP. The CDR3 has 15 residues. The V gene lost 0 bases and the J gene lost 3 bases, with 8 bases spanning the gap. CDR3 sequence reads: CASGLVVSHTGELFF. The CDR3 coding sequence is TGTGCTAGTGGTTTGGTAGTAAGCCACACCGGGGAGCTGTTTTTT.

Ten or more counts support this clonotype. V is TRBV7-6 and J is TRBJ2-2; 8 nucleotides align to TRBD2. The CDR3 has 16 amino acids. Germline CDR1 and CDR2: SGHVS and FNYEAQ. With 2 bases clipped from V and 6 bases from J, the junction kept 8 bases outside the gene matches. DNA of the CDR3: TGTGCCAGCAGCTTATTTACGGGAGGGCCGGCCGGGGAGCTGTTTTTT. Residues: CASSLFTGGPAGELFF. Combining the CDR3 with reference TRBV7-6 and TRBJ2-2 gives the whole variable domain GAGVSQSPRYKVTKRGQDVALRCDPISGHVSLYWYRQALGQGPEFLTYFNYEAQQDKSGLPNDRFSAERPEGSISTLTIQRTEQRDSAMYRCASSLFTGGPAGELFFGEGSRLTVL.

This clonotype was observed a few times. The chain joins TRBV6-1 to TRBJ1-6, with 9 positions matching TRBD1. The V gene's germline CDR1 is MNHNS and CDR2 SASEGT. V gave up 10 bases and J gave up 5 bases; unmatched junction bases: 3. The CDR3 covers 13 residues. CDR3 residues: CAIRDRDNSPLHF. The CDR3 nucleotides are TGTGCCATCAGGGACAGGGATAATTCACCCCTCCACTTT.